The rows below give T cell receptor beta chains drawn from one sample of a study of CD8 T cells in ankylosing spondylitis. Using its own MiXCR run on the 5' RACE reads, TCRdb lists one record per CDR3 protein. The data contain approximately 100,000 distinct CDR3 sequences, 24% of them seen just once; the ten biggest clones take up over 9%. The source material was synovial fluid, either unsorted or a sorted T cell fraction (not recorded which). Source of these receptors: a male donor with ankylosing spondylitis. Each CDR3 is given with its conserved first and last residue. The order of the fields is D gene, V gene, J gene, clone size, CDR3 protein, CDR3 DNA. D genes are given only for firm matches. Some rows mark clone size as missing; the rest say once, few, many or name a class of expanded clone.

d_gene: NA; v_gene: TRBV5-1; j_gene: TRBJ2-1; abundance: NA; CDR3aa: CASSWGAEQQFF; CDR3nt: TGCGCCAGCAGCTGGGGGGCTGAACAACAGTTCTTC
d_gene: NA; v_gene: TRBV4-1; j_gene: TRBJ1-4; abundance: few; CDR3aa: CASSQLGATNEKLFF; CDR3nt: TGCGCCAGCAGCCAGTTGGGCGCAACTAATGAAAAACTGTTTTTT
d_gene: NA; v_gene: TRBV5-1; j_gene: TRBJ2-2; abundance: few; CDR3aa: CASRDNTGELFF; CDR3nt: TGCGCCAGCAGGGACAACACCGGGGAGCTGTTTTTT
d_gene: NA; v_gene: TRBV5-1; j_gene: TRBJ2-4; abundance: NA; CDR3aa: CASSEGDIQYF; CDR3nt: TGCGCCAGCAGCGAAGGGGACATTCAGTACTTC
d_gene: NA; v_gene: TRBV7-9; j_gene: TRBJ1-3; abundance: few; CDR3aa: CASSRLGNTIYF; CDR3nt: TGTGCCAGCAGCCGCCTTGGAAACACCATATATTTT
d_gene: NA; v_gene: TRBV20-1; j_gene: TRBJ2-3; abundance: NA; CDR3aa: CSALLSGSTDTQYF; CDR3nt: TGCAGTGCTCTATTAAGCGGAAGCACAGATACGCAGTATTTT
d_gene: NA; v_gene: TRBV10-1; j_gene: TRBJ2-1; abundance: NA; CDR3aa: CASSAPAEGHNEQFF; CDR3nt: TGCGCCAGCAGTGCCCCCGCGGAGGGACACAATGAGCAGTTCTTC
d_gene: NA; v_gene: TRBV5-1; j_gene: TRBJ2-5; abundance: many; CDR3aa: CASIDLLETQYF; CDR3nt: TGCGCCAGCATCGATCTCCTAGAGACCCAGTACTTC
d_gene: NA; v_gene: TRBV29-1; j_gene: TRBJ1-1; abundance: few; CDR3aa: CSARQGARNTEAFF; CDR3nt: TGCAGCGCACGGCAAGGGGCTCGGAACACTGAAGCTTTCTTT
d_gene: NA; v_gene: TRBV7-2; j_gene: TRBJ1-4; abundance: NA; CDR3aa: CASSLGTRNEKLFF; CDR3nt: TGTGCCAGCAGCCTCGGGACACGAAATGAAAAACTGTTTTTT
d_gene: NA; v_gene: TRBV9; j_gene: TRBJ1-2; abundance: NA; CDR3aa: CASSVEGRANYGYTF; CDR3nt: TGTGCCAGCAGCGTAGAGGGCAGAGCTAACTATGGCTACACCTTC
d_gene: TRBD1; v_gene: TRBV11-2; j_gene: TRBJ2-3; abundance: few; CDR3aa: CASSLVWDSHTDTQYF; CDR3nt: TGTGCCAGCAGCTTAGTATGGGACAGTCACACAGATACGCAGTATTTT
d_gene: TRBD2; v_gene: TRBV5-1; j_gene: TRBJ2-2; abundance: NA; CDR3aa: CASSFISAGGAGELFF; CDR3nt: TGCGCCAGCAGCTTTATATCGGCGGGAGGGGCCGGGGAGCTGTTTTTT
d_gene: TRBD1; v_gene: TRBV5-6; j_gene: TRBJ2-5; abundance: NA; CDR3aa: CASITTGVSETQYF; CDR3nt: TGTGCCAGCATCACAACAGGGGTCAGTGAGACCCAGTACTTC
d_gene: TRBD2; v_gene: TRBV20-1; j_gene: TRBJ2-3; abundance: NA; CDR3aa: CSATGTSAPDTQYF; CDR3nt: TGCAGTGCCACCGGGACTAGCGCCCCAGATACGCAGTATTTT
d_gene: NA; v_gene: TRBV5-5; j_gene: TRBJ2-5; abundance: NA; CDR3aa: CASSLERFLDQETQYF; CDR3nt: TGTGCCAGCAGCTTGGAACGGTTTCTCGACCAAGAGACCCAGTACTTC
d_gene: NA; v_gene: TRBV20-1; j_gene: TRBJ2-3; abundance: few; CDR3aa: CSAAVSSLGDTQYF; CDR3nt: TGCAGTGCAGCTGTGTCTTCCCTCGGCGATACGCAGTATTTT
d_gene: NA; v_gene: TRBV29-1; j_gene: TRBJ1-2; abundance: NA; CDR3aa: CSVDNRLLSYGYTF; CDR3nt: TGCAGCGTTGACAACCGACTTCTCAGCTATGGCTACACCTTC
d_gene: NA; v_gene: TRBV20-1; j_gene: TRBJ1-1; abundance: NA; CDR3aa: CSAIEHSAAEAFF; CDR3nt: TGCAGTGCTATCGAACACAGCGCGGCTGAAGCTTTCTTT
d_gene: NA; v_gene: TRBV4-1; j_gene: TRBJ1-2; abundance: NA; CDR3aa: CASSLGGSGYTF; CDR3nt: TGCGCCAGCAGCCTGGGGGGCTCTGGCTACACCTTC
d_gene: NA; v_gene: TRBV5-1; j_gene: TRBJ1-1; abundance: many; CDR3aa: CASSPLGNTEAFF; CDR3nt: TGCGCCAGCAGCCCGCTGGGGAACACTGAAGCTTTCTTT
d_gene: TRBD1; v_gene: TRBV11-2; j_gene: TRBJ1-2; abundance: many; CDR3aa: CASSSRDSRGYTF; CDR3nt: TGTGCCAGCAGCTCTCGGGACAGCCGGGGCTACACCTTC
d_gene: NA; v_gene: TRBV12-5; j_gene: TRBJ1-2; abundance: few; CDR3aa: CASGFGSPTYGYTF; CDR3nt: TGTGCTAGTGGTTTCGGGAGCCCCACCTATGGCTACACCTTC
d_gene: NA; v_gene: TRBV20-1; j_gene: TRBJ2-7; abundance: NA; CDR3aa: CSARDSKSYEQYF; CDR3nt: TGCAGTGCTAGAGACTCTAAATCCTACGAGCAGTACTTC
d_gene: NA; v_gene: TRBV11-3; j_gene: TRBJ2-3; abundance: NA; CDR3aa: CASSLGTPGDTQYF; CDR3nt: TGTGCCAGCAGCTTAGGGACGCCGGGAGATACGCAGTATTTT
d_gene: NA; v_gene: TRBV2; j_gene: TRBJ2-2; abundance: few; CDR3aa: CASSGGDGTNTGELFF; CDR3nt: TGTGCCAGCAGTGGGGGGGACGGAACCAACACCGGGGAGCTGTTTTTT
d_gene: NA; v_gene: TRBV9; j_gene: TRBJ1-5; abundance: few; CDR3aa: CASSVGLQRNQPQHF; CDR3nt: TGTGCCAGCAGCGTAGGATTACAGAGGAATCAGCCCCAGCATTTT
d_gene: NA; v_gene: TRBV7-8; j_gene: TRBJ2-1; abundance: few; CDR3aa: CASSRIPTGEQFF; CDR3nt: TGTGCCAGCAGCCGAATACCTACGGGAGAGCAGTTCTTC
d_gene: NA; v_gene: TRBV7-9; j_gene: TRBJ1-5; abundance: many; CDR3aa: CASSLETQPQHF; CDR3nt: TGTGCCAGCAGCTTAGAGACTCAGCCCCAGCATTTT
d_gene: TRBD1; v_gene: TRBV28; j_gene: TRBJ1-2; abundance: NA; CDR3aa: CASGDRGYGYTF; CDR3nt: TGTGCCAGCGGGGACAGGGGCTATGGCTACACCTTC
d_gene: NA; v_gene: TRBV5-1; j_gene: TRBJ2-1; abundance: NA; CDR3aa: CASSLMGEYNEQFF; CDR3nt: TGCGCCAGCAGCTTAATGGGGGAGTACAATGAGCAGTTCTTC
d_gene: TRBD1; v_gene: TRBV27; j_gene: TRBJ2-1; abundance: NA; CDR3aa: CASSLTGQTSGNEQFF; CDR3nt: TGTGCCAGCAGTTTAACGGGACAGACCTCTGGGAATGAGCAGTTCTTC
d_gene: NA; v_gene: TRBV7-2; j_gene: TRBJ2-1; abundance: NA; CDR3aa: CASSSRTGYNEQFF; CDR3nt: TGTGCCAGCAGCTCCCGGACGGGCTACAATGAGCAGTTCTTC
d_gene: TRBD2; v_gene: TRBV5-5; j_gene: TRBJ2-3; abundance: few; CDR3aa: CASSYPGLAGSDTQYF; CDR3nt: TGTGCCAGCAGCTACCCGGGACTAGCGGGCTCAGATACGCAGTATTTT
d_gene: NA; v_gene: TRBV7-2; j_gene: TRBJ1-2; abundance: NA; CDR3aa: CASSLGVANYGYTF; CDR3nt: TGTGCCAGCAGCTTAGGAGTTGCTAACTATGGCTACACCTTC